This T cell receptor beta chain is from a study of a mutant IDH1 vaccine in newly diagnosed glioma. Study details: In weeks 1, 3, 5, 7, 11, 15, 19 and 23, patients were vaccinated. Investigators started vaccination 4-6 weeks after radiotherapy alone, or with temozolomide cycles.

Germline CDR1 is SGHRS and CDR2 is YFSETQ. The CDR3 has 17 residues. Trimming stripped 2 bases from V and 0 bases from J, with 15 bases between. Libraries were prepared by immunoSEQ multiplex PCR; TCRdb keeps only in-frame clonotypes and omits some of them. The table lists tens of thousands of clones, 55% to 75% of them singletons, with roughly 11% in the top ten. Noted time point: week 11, during vaccination. Vaccination comprised doses that each held 300 ug of mutant IDH1 20-mer peptide, plus topical imiquimod. A remark on this clone: The antigen remains unidentified.

The chain uses TRBV5-1 and TRBJ1-3, with a possible D match to TRBD1 (6 bases). The source material was peripheral blood mononuclear cells (PBMCs), sampled from a glioma patient whose treatment included an IDH1 peptide vaccine. The TCR sequence derives from a man aged 18 to 29 with glioma. Some clones in this sample may be carry-over from other donors' samples. CDR3 loop: CASSFSSGGHSGNTIYF. Here the CDR3 DNA reads TGCGCCAGCAGCTTTTCCTCGGGGGGCCACTCTGGAAACACCATATATTTT.